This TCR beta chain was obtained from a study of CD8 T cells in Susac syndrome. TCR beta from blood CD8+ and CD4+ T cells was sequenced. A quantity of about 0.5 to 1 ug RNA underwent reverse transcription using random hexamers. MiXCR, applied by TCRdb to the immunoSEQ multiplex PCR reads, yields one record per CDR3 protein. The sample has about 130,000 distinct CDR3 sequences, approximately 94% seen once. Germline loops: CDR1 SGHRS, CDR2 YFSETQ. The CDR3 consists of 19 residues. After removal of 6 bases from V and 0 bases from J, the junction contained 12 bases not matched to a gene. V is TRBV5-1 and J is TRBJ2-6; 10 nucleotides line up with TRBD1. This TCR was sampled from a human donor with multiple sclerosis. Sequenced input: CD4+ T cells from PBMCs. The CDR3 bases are TGCGCCAGCACCCCCTCCGGGACAGGGGCTTTCTCTGGGGCCAACGTCCTGACTTTC. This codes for CASTPSGTGAFSGANVLTF. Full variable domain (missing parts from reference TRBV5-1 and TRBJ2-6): KAGVTQTPRYLIKTRGQQVTLSCSPISGHRSVSWYQQTPGQGLQFLFEYFSETQRNKGNFPGRFSGRQFSNSRSEMNVSTLELGDSALYLCASTPSGTGAFSGANVLTFGAGSRLTVL.